These 20 T cell receptor beta chains were sequenced from one sample in a study of radiotherapy plus CTLA-4 blockade in lung cancer. Profiled with immunoSEQ multiplex PCR; TCRdb holds only in-frame clones, not every one. The top ten hold 10% of the sample, which has 60,000 to 70,000 clones, around 80% seen once. The sample consisted of peripheral blood, taken from a patient treated with radiotherapy plus ipilimumab. The source of these receptors is a human donor with non-small cell lung cancer who had a complete response to radiotherapy plus ipilimumab.

This clone was recorded only once. The gene calls are TRBV6-5 and TRBJ1-3; no reliable D call. Germline lookup yields CDR1 MNHEY and CDR2 SVGAGI. V lost 4 bases and J 4 bases, leaving 8 bases between the germline ends. The CDR3 loop spans 13 amino acids. CDR3 nucleotides: TGTGCCAGCAGTTCTGGGAGAGGAAACACCATATATTTT. Translating it yields CASSSGRGNTIYF.

The CDR3 sequence is CASNPTGTVYGYTF. CDR3 in DNA: TGTGCCAGCAACCCGACCGGGACAGTCTATGGCTACACCTTC. This sequence joins TRBV25-1 and TRBJ1-2; 7 bases align to TRBD1. Per germline, CDR1 MGHDK and CDR2 SYGVNS. The junction had 9 bases not matched to a gene; V was cut back by 7 bases and J by 4 bases. The CDR3 has 14 amino acids.

The V call is TRBV19, the J call TRBJ2-7, with D possibly TRBD1 on 6 matching bases. Germline lookup yields CDR1 LNHDA and CDR2 SQIVND (reference sequence). Trimming cost V 5 bases and J 3 bases, with 14 bases left between them. The CDR3 covers 14 residues. The CDR3 spells CASSPRGGFYEQYF. The DNA of the CDR3 is TGTGCCAGTAGTCCCCGAGGGGGTTTCTACGAGCAGTACTTC.

This chain connects TRBV28 to TRBJ1-2; 8 bases fit TRBD1. V was clipped by 5 bases and J by 7 bases; unmatched bases: 6. Germline V gene sequence: CDR1 MDHEN, CDR2 SYDVKM. CDR3 length: 13 residues. The chain's CDR3 is CASSRTGSGGYTF. CDR3 DNA: TGTGCCAGCAGTCGGACAGGGAGCGGTGGCTACACCTTC.

The rearrangement joins TRBV5-6 to TRBJ2-2, with 9 nucleotides matching TRBD2. CDR1 and CDR2 (germline): SGHDT, YYEEEE. The V gene end was trimmed by 0 bases and the J gene end by 7 bases; junction bases not matched to a gene: 7. CDR3 length: 16 residues. This chain's CDR3 is CASSLVGSGSDGELFF. DNA of the CDR3: TGTGCCAGCAGCTTGGTAGGTAGCGGGAGTGACGGGGAGCTGTTTTTT.

The chain joins TRBV4-1 to TRBJ1-1; D gene ambiguous. Germline assignment: CDR1 MGHRA and CDR2 YSYEKL. The CDR3 totals 16 residues. V was clipped by 4 bases and J by 8 bases, with 23 bases between them. The CDR3 here is CASSPRIEQSGYEAFF. The CDR3 nucleotides read TGCGCCAGCAGCCCACGGATTGAACAGAGCGGTTACGAAGCTTTCTTT.

The rearrangement joins TRBV7-2 to TRBJ2-7; D is uncertain. V lost 5 bases and J 7 bases, leaving 21 bases between the germline ends. The CDR3 covers 15 residues. Germline CDR1 SGHTA, CDR2 FQGNSA. The CDR3 nucleotides are TGTGCCAGCAGCCTGACGACATCTCCTTTAGGAGAGCAGTACTTC. Amino acids: CASSLTTSPLGEQYF. Drawing the rest from reference TRBV7-2 and TRBJ2-7, the complete variable domain is GAGVSQSPSNKVTEKGKDVELRCDPISGHTALYWYRQSLGQGLEFLIYFQGNSAPDKSGLPSDRFSAERTGGSVSTLTIQRTQQEDSAVYLCASSLTTSPLGEQYFGPGTRLTVT.

The chain uses TRBV7-2 and TRBJ1-6, with D uncertain. The germline V gene encodes CDR1 SGHTA and CDR2 FQGNSA. Between the trimmed V and J ends, which lost 2 bases and 7 bases, there was a span of 18 bases. This CDR3 contains 17 residues. DNA for the CDR3: TGTGCCAGCAGCTTATACTCTTTTGGGCAGTGGAATTCACCCCTCCACTTT. Its protein product is CASSLYSFGQWNSPLHF.

This chain joins TRBV5-1 and TRBJ1-1, with D uncertain. The length of the CDR3 is 13 residues. CDR1 and CDR2 (germline): SGHRS, YFSETQ. Trimming removed 0 bases at V and 6 bases at J, with 9 bases between. CDR3 sequence reads: CASSLALGSEAFF. DNA of the CDR3: TGCGCCAGCAGCTTGGCCTTAGGATCTGAAGCTTTCTTT.

This clone was seen at least ten times. This chain uses TRBV28 with TRBJ2-7; no clear D. Deletions cut 3 bases from V and 7 bases from J, with 10 bases between. Germline values: CDR1 MDHEN, CDR2 SYDVKM. This CDR3 spans 12 amino acids. This CDR3 is CASSLGSGEQYV. As DNA, the CDR3 is TGTGCCAGCAGTTTGGGCTCGGGTGAGCAGTACGTC.

The rearrangement joins TRBV30 to TRBJ2-5; the match to TRBD1 covers 11 bases. CDR1 and CDR2 (germline): GTSNPN, SVGIG (reference sequence). With 5 bases clipped from V and 5 bases from J, the junction kept 7 bases outside the gene matches. This CDR3 spans 14 amino acids. CDR3 loop: CAWRGDRGGETQYF. The CDR3 DNA sequence: TGTGCCTGGCGCGGGGACAGGGGGGGGGAGACCCAGTACTTC.

V usage is TRBV5-1 and J usage is TRBJ2-3; 10 positions agree with TRBD1. Germline V lookup: CDR1 SGHRS, CDR2 YFSETQ. After removal of 10 bases from V and 2 bases from J, the junction contained 7 bases not matched to a gene. The CDR3 totals 14 residues. The CDR3 region has the DNA TGCGCCGGTTCGACAGGGGGCCCCACAGATACGCAGTATTTT. This gives the protein CAGSTGGPTDTQYF.

The rearrangement uses TRBV10-3 and TRBJ2-5; D is ambiguous. This CDR3 spans 14 amino acids. Germline lookup yields CDR1 ENHRY and CDR2 SYGVKD. With 4 bases removed from V and 4 bases from J, the gap between germline ends came to 13 bases. The CDR3: CAISGGVWGETQYF. The CDR3 coding sequence is TGTGCCATCAGTGGGGGTGTCTGGGGAGAGACCCAGTACTTC.

The chain uses TRBV27 and TRBJ2-1; D may be TRBD1 (5 bases). The CDR3 sequence is 16 residues long. V lost 8 bases and J lost 0, with 17 bases in between. Germline values: CDR1 MNHEY, CDR2 SMNVEV (reference sequence). CDR3 sequence reads: CASSPQGFSSYNEQFF. CDR3 coding DNA: TGTGCCAGCTCCCCCCAGGGTTTCAGCTCCTACAATGAGCAGTTCTTC.

This clone has just one count. The V and J genes are TRBV7-2 and TRBJ2-3; TRBD2 matches at 8 bases. The germline CDR1 and CDR2 sequences are SGHTA and FQGNSA. Trimming removed 1 base from V and 6 bases from J; junction bases left unmatched: 12. The CDR3 is made up of 17 amino acids. CDR3 nucleotide sequence: TGTGCCAGCAGCTTAGTACTAGCGGTCGGTAAACAGGATACGCAGTATTTT. It codes for CASSLVLAVGKQDTQYF.

The chain couples TRBV30 to TRBJ1-1; TRBD1 matches 12 bases. V lost 7 bases and J lost 7; bases outside the gene matches: 13. This CDR3 has 15 residues. The germline CDR1 and CDR2 sequences are GTSNPN and SVGIG (reference sequence). The DNA for the CDR3 is TGTGCCTCCCGGGGACAGGGGGCTTCTGGGGGTGAAGCTTTCTTT. Its protein product is CASRGQGASGGEAFF.

Turning to this clone: The same CDR3 can be traced to other DNA sequences in this sample. The gene calls are TRBV6-5 and TRBJ1-2; 11 nucleotides agree with TRBD1. The V and J ends lost 0 bases and 4 bases, in that order; junction bases with no gene match: 4. The CDR3 is 16 residues long. The V gene's germline CDR1 is MNHEY and CDR2 SVGAGI. This CDR3 reads CASSYSRTGGGYGYTF. The CDR3 nucleotides read TGTGCCAGCAGTTACTCGCGGACAGGGGGCGGCTATGGCTACACCTTC.

The V gene is TRBV5-8, the J gene TRBJ2-5; D is possibly TRBD1 or TRBD2 (5 bases each). The last part of the DNA fits TRBJ2-7 better; the J call may be wrong. In germline, CDR1 is SGHTS, CDR2 YDEGEE. The CDR3 covers 13 residues. CDR3 coding DNA: TGTGCCAGCAGCTTCCGGGGACCGGGCGAGCAGTACTTC. It yields the protein CASSFRGPGEQYF.

The chain recombines TRBV9 with TRBJ2-5, with 13 bases fitting TRBD2. The CDR3 has 15 amino acids. Germline-derived CDR1 and CDR2 are SGDLS and YYNGEE. The V segment lost 4 bases and the J segment 5 bases; nucleotides outside the gene matches: 5. The DNA for the CDR3 is TGTGCCAGCAGCTCGGGACTAGCGGGGAGGGAGACCCAGTACTTC. This gives the protein CASSSGLAGRETQYF. The full variable domain, in which reference TRBV9 and TRBJ2-5 provide the parts outside the CDR3, is DSGVTQTPKHLITATGQRVTLRCSPRSGDLSVYWYQQSLDQGLQFLIQYYNGEERAKGNILERFSAQQFPDLHSELNLSSLELGDSALYFCASSSGLAGRETQYFGPGTRLLVL.

The rearrangement links TRBV2 to TRBJ1-3; 8 bases are shared with TRBD1. Per the germline V gene, CDR1 is SNHLY and CDR2 is FYNNEI. This CDR3 is 16 amino acids long. V dropped 5 bases and J dropped 1; count of bases not matched to a gene: 7. The CDR3 region has the DNA TGTGCCAGCAGTAACCGAGGACAGGGATCTGGAAACACCATATATTTT. Translating gives CASSNRGQGSGNTIYF.